The sequence of this TCR beta chain was determined in a study of OX40 agonist ivuxolimab in advanced cancers. On the study more broadly: An agonistic human IgG2 monoclonal antibody against OX40 (CD134) was given. There were three patients with partial responses, one having hepatocellular carcinoma and two cutaneous melanoma.

Germline V gene data show CDR1 as MNHNY and CDR2 as SVGAGI (reference sequence). The germline V and J ends were trimmed by 4 bases and 12 bases, with 18 bases remaining between them. This CDR3 has 13 residues. Profiled with immunoSEQ multiplex PCR; TCRdb holds only in-frame clones, not every one. The sample contains 90,000 to 100,000 clones, approximately 91% of which appear only once. The source was CD4+ or CD8+ T cells sorted from blood, collected in a trial of the OX40 agonist ivuxolimab. The TCR sequence derives from an adult with an advanced solid tumor such as melanoma, head and neck, liver or kidney cancer. The V and J genes are TRBV6-6 and TRBJ1-2; TRBD1 might be the D (5 bases). CDR3 DNA: TGTGCCAGCAGTTCTGACTGGGGGTCAGACCACACCTTC. It is translated as CASSSDWGSDHTF.